Listed below are T cell receptor beta chains from one sample, sequenced in a study of cytomegalovirus exposure and HLA in healthy donors. Repertoires were generated with immunoSEQ multiplex PCR, while TCRdb's copy carries only in-frame clones and drops some. Among some 120,000 clones listed, roughly 70% were seen once. Material for sequencing was PBMCs. These receptors were collected from a man between 25 and 39 years old in good health and CMV-seronegative. CDR3s include the opening cysteine and the closing phenylalanine or tryptophan. Each record gives: J gene, V gene, clone size, D gene, CDR3 DNA, CDR3 protein. D genes are given only for firm matches. Size is stated for part of the rows, as once, few or many counts, or as a class when the clone is expanded.

TRBJ2-7,TRBV10-1,-,-,TGCGCCAGCGAAGCAGGGTCGGTGCAGTACTTC,CASEAGSVQYF
TRBJ1-3,TRBV6-5,-,-,TGTGCCAGCAGTTACTCAGGGGCCGGAAACACCATATATTTT,CASSYSGAGNTIYF
TRBJ1-2,TRBV27,-,TRBD1,TGTGCCAGCAGATCGACAGGGGCCTATGGCTACACCTTC,CASRSTGAYGYTF
TRBJ2-3,TRBV25-1,-,TRBD1,TGTGCCAGCAGTGAAGGTTCAGGGGGCGCCTCAGATACGCAGTATTTT,CASSEGSGGASDTQYF
TRBJ1-5,TRBV6-5,-,-,TGTGCCAGCAGTTACGGGCAGGGAAGGCAGCCCCAGCATTTT,CASSYGQGRQPQHF
TRBJ1-4,TRBV5-6,few,-,TGTGCCAGCAGCTCCGATGGTCTCGGTGAAAAACTGTTTTTT,CASSSDGLGEKLFF
TRBJ1-5,TRBV27,-,-,TGTGCCAGCAGCCATGGGGGGGATGGCAGTCAGCCCCAGCATTTT,CASSHGGDGSQPQHF
TRBJ2-7,TRBV5-1,-,TRBD1,TGCGCCAGCAGGGTGGGGCTGGGACAGGCTCCTGACGAGCAGTACTTC,CASRVGLGQAPDEQYF
TRBJ2-3,TRBV2,-,-,TGTGCCAGCACTCGGACACACACAGATACGCAGTATTTT,CASTRTHTDTQYF
TRBJ2-7,TRBV6-6,-,TRBD2,TGTGCCAGCGGCGGGGGGGCATTTGAGAGCCACGAGCAGTACTTC,CASGGGAFESHEQYF
TRBJ1-1,TRBV28,-,TRBD1,TGTGCCAGCAGTGCCCCCGGGACAGTGAACACTGAAGCTTTCTTT,CASSAPGTVNTEAFF
TRBJ2-2,TRBV5-4,few,TRBD2,TGTGCCAGCAGCGCCCTAGCGGGGGGGACTCGAGGGGAGCTGTTTTTT,CASSALAGGTRGELFF
TRBJ1-2,TRBV6-5,-,-,TGTGCCAGCAGTTACGCCGGTCCTAACTATGGCTACACCTTC,CASSYAGPNYGYTF
TRBJ1-2,TRBV4-3,-,TRBD1,TGCGCCAGCAGCCAAGGACAGGGCGATGGCTACACCTTC,CASSQGQGDGYTF
TRBJ2-7,TRBV30,-,TRBD2,TGCGCCTGGACCCTTGAGACTAGCGGTTGGGAGCAGTACTTC,CAWTLETSGWEQYF
TRBJ2-5,TRBV5-1,-,TRBD1,TGCGCCAGCAGCCAAGGGACAGGGGAAGAGACCCAGTACTTC,CASSQGTGEETQYF
TRBJ2-5,TRBV9,few,TRBD1,TGTGCCAGCAGCCCCCGACAGGGATTTCAAGAGACCCAGTACTTC,CASSPRQGFQETQYF
TRBJ2-3,TRBV11-2,-,TRBD2,TGTGCCAGCAGCATGACTAGCGGGTGGGGGGATACGCAGTATTTT,CASSMTSGWGDTQYF
TRBJ2-1,TRBV5-4,-,-,TGTGCCAGCAAAACTCCGGGGACAGAGCAGTTCTTC,CASKTPGTEQFF
TRBJ1-1,TRBV9,-,-,TGTGCCAGCAGCGTATGGCTGAACACTGAAGCTTTCTTT,CASSVWLNTEAFF
TRBJ1-4,TRBV30,-,-,TGTGCCTGGGGGCTCCCGTCTGCAACTAATGAAAAACTGTTTTTT,CAWGLPSATNEKLFF
TRBJ2-1,TRBV7-8,-,-,TGTGCCAGCAGCTTATCAGAAAATGAGCAGTTCTTC,CASSLSENEQFF
TRBJ2-7,TRBV7-9,-,TRBD1,TGTGCCAGCAGCGGACGGGGTGACAGGGGGCTCTACGAGCAGTACTTC,CASSGRGDRGLYEQYF
TRBJ1-6,TRBV6-1,-,TRBD1,TGTGCCAGCAGTGATCAAGGGGGCTGGGATTCACCCCTCCACTTT,CASSDQGGWDSPLHF
TRBJ2-2,TRBV9,-,-,TGTGCCAGCAGCGAGACCCCCCAGGGGGGCACCGGGGAGCTGTTTTTT,CASSETPQGGTGELFF
TRBJ2-4,TRBV6-5,few,TRBD2,TGTGCCAGCACCGTATCACTAGCGGGGGGAAACATTCAGTACTTC,CASTVSLAGGNIQYF
TRBJ2-7,TRBV6-9,-,-,TGTGCCAGCAGTTATTCCACCCCCCGCAGGGTCGGCTACGAGCAGTACTTC,CASSYSTPRRVGYEQYF
TRBJ2-3,TRBV6-5,-,-,TGTGCCAGCAGACCGGACGGGAACACAGATACGCAGTATTTT,CASRPDGNTDTQYF
TRBJ1-2,TRBV28,-,-,TGTGCCAGCAGTGATACAGGGTTACGGTCTAACTATGGCTACACCTTC,CASSDTGLRSNYGYTF
TRBJ1-5,TRBV5-6,few,-,TGTGCCAGCAGCTGGTATAATGCGGGGAATCAGCCCCAGCATTTT,CASSWYNAGNQPQHF
TRBJ2-5,TRBV7-2,few,-,TGTGCCAGCAGCGGATGGACTATTCAAGAGACCCAGTACTTC,CASSGWTIQETQYF
TRBJ2-2,TRBV27,few,TRBD2,TGTGCCAGCAGTCCTATCGGTAGCGGGGAAAACACCGGGGAGCTGTTTTTT,CASSPIGSGENTGELFF
TRBJ1-3,TRBV5-1,few,-,TGCGCCAGCAGCCGGGACGGGAGCTCTGGAAACACCATATATTTT,CASSRDGSSGNTIYF
TRBJ2-6,TRBV7-6,once,-,TGTGCCAGCAGCTCTTCCGGGGGACAGCCATTCTCTGGGGCCAACGTCCTGACTTTC,CASSSSGGQPFSGANVLTF
TRBJ2-7,TRBV11-2,-,-,TGTGCCAGCAGCTTGGGTCTGACAGGAGCTGTCGAGCAGTACTTC,CASSLGLTGAVEQYF
TRBJ2-5,TRBV10-1,few,-,TGCGCCAGACTAAGCGGAGAGACCCAGTACTTC,CARLSGETQYF
TRBJ1-4,TRBV6-1,-,-,TGTGCCAGCAGTGAAGCGCGGGGGTTAAAGGAAAAACTGTTTTTT,CASSEARGLKEKLFF